This TCR beta chain originates from a study of technical replicates of blood from a few donors. This clone was counted a single time. Libraries were prepared by immunoSEQ multiplex PCR; TCRdb keeps only in-frame clonotypes and omits some of them. The sample yields about 61,000 clones, roughly 97% seen once. The germline V and J ends were trimmed by 6 bases and 2 bases, with 11 bases remaining between them. CDR1 and CDR2 (germline): SNHLY, FYNNEI. The CDR3 spans 14 residues. The gene calls are TRBV2 and TRBJ1-5; D not resolved. The sequenced material came from T cells isolated from PBMCs. The receptor was isolated from a human donor in good health. The CDR3: CASRMDGGNQPQHF. CDR3 coding DNA: TGTGCCAGCAGGATGGACGGGGGCAATCAGCCCCAGCATTTT.